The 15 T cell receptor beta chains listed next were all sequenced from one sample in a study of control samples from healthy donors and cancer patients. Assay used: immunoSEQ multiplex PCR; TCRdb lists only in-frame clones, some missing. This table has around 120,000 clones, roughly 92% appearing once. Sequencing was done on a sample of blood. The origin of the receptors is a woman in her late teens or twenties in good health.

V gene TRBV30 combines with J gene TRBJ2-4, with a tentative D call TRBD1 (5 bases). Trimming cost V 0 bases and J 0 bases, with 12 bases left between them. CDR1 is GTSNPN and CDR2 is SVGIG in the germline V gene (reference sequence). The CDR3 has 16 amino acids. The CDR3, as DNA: TGTGCCTGGAGTGTACCCACAGGCCTAGCCAAAAACATTCAGTACTTC. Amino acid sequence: CAWSVPTGLAKNIQYF.

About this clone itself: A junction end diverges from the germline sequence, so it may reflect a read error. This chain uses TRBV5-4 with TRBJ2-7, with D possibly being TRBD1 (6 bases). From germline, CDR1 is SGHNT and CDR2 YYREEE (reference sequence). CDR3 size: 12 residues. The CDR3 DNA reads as TGTGCCAGCAGCTTGCCAGGGGCGGACTTACTCTTC. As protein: CASSLPGADLLF. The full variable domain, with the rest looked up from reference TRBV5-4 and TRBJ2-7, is ETGVTQSPTHLIKTRGQQVTLRCSSQSGHNTVSWYQQALGQGPQFIFQYYREEENGRGNFPPRFSGLQFPNYSSELNVNALELDDSALYLCASSLPGADLLFGPGTRLTVT.

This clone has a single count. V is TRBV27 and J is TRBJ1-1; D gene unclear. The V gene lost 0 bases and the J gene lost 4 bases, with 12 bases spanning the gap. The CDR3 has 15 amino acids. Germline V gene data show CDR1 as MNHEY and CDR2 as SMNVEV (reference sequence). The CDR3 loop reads CASSLSQTSSTEAFF. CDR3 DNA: TGTGCCAGCAGTTTATCCCAGACATCGAGCACTGAAGCTTTCTTT.

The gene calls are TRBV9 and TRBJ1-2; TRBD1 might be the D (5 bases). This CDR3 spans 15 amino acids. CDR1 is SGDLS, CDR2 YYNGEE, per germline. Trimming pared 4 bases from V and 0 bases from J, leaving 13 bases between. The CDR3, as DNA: TGTGCCAGCAGCACAAGGGACGGAGCTAACTATGGCTACACCTTC. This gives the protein CASSTRDGANYGYTF.

The CDR3 sequence: CASRVNRDRGPYTF. The CDR3 DNA is TGTGCCAGCAGAGTCAACCGGGACAGGGGCCCCTACACCTTC. The chain combines TRBV27 with TRBJ1-2; 10 nucleotides line up with TRBD1. V lost 6 bases and J lost 10; bases outside the gene matches: 11. The CDR3 is 14 amino acids. CDR1 is MNHEY and CDR2 is SMNVEV in the germline V gene (reference sequence).

CDR3 amino acids: CATSSPGQPIDTQYF. In DNA form, the CDR3 reads TGTGCCACCAGCAGTCCGGGCCAACCCATAGATACGCAGTATTTT. The chain links TRBV15 to TRBJ2-3; D unresolved. This CDR3 has 15 residues. With 3 bases removed from V and 5 bases from J, the gap between germline ends came to 15 bases. Germline-derived CDR1 and CDR2 are LNHNV and YYDKDF (reference sequence).

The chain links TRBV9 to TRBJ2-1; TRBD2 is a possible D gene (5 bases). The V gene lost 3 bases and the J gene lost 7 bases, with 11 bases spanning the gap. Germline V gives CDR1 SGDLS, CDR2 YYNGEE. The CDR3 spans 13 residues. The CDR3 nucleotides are TGTGCCAGCAGCGCCCCCCGAGGGAATGAGCAGTTCTTC. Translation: CASSAPRGNEQFF.

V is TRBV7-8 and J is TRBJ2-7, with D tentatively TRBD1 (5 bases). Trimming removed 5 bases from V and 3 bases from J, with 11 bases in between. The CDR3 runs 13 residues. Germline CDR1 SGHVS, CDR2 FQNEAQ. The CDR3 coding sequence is TGTGCCAGCAGCCTCCGGACAAACTACGAGCAGTACTTC. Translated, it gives CASSLRTNYEQYF.

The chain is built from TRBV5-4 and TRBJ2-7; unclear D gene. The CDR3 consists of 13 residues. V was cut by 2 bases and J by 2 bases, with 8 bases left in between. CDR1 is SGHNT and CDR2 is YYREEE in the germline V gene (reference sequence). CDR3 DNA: TGTGCCAGCAGCTTTAGTACTACCTACGAGCAGTACTTC. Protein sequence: CASSFSTTYEQYF.

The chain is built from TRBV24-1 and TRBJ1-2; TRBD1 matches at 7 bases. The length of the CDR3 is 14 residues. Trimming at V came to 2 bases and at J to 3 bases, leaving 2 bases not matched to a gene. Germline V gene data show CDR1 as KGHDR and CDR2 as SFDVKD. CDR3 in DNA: TGTGCCACCAGTGATTCTGGACAGGACTATGGCTACACCTTC. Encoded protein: CATSDSGQDYGYTF.

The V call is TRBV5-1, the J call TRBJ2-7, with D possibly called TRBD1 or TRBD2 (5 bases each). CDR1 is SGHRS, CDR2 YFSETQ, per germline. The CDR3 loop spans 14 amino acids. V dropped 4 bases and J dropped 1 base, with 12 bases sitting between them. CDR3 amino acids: CASSRGDQSYEQYF. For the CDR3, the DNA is TGCGCCAGCAGCAGAGGGGACCAGTCCTACGAGCAGTACTTC.

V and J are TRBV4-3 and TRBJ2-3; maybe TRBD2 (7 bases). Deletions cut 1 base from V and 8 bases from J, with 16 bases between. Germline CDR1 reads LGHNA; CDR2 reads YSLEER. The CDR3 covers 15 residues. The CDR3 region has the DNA TGCGCCAGCAGCCAAGGGGGCGGGAGCAGGGGTACGCAGTATTTT. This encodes CASSQGGGSRGTQYF.

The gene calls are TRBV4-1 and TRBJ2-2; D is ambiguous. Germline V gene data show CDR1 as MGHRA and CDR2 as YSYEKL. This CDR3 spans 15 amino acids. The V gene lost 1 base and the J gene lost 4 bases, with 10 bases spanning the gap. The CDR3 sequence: CASSQVLRSTGELFF. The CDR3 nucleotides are TGCGCCAGCAGCCAAGTACTCCGTTCCACCGGGGAGCTGTTTTTT.

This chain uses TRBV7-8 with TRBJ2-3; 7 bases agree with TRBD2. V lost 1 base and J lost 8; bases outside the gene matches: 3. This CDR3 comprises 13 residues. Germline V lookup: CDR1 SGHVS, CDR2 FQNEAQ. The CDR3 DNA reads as TGTGCCAGCAGCTTAGGGGGGGAGGGTACGCAGTATTTT. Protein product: CASSLGGEGTQYF. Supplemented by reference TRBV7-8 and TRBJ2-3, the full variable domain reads GAGVSQSPRYKVAKRGQDVALRCDPISGHVSLFWYQQALGQGPEFLTYFQNEAQLDKSGLPSDRFFAERPEGSVSTLKIQRTQQEDSAVYLCASSLGGEGTQYFGPGTRLTVL.

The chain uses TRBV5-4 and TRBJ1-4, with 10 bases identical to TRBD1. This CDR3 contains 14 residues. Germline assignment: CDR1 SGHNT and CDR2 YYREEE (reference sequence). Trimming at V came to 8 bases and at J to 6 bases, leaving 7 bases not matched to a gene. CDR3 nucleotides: TGTGCCAGAACCGACAGGGGGCATTATGAAAAACTGTTTTTT. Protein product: CARTDRGHYEKLFF.